This paragraph reports one T cell receptor (beta chain). Its antigen is still unknown. Time point noted: baseline, week 1 (first vaccination visit). This sample's treatment: pre-vaccination baseline after standard-of-care therapy. This sample was included in a study of a mutant IDH1 vaccine in newly diagnosed glioma. Study details: Treated patients were roughly 60% male, about 38% female, mean age roughly 39 years. Former treatment meant radiotherapy, temozolomide, or both; the majority had gotten both.

Study-level results: The study observed vaccine-induced immune responses in 90% to 95% of patients. Pseudoprogression apparently tracked independently of changes in top peripheral T cell clonotypes.

Repertoires were generated with immunoSEQ multiplex PCR, while TCRdb's copy carries only in-frame clones and drops some. The sample lists about 92,000 clones; 83% were seen once. The source of this sequence is a woman between 45 and 65 years old with glioma. Here the sequenced sample was PBMCs, taken from a glioma patient treated with radiotherapy, temozolomide or both.

The CDR3 DNA reads as TGCGCCAGCAGCTTGGATACAGGGGTAGAGGCCCAGCATTTT. Translated, it gives CASSLDTGVEAQHF. V and J are TRBV5-1 and TRBJ1-5; TRBD1 aligns across 7 bases. Germline trimming cut 0 bases from V and 11 bases from J; bases unmatched to any gene: 8. In germline, CDR1 is SGHRS, CDR2 YFSETQ. This CDR3 has 14 residues.